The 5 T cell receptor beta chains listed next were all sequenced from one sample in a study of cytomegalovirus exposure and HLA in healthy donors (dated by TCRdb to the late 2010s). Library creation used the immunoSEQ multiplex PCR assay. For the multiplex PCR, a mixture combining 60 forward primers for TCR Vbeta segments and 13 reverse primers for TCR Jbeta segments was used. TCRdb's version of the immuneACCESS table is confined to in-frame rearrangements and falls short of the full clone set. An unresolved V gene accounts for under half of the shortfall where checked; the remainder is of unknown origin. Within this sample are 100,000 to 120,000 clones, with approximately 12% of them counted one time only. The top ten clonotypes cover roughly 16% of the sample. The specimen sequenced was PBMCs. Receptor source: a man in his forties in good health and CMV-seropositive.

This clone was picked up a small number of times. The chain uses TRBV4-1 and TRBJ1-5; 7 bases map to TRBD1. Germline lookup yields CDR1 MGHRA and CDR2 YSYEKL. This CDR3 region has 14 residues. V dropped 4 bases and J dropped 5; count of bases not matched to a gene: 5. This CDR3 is CASSLRQGDQPQHF. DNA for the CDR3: TGCGCCAGCAGCCTGCGACAGGGAGATCAGCCCCAGCATTTT.

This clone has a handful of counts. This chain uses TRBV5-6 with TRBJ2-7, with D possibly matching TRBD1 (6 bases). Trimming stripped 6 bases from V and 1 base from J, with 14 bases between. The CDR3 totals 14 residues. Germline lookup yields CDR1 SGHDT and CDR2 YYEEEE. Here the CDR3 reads CASIQADSSYEQYF. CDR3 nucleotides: TGTGCCAGCATCCAGGCGGACAGTTCCTACGAGCAGTACTTC.

CDR3 protein: CASSLADMRGEYF. DNA of the CDR3: TGTGCCAGCAGCTTAGCGGACATGCGCGGGGAGTACTTC. The rearrangement links TRBV7-9 to TRBJ2-7; possibly TRBD2 for D (6 bases). The length of the CDR3 is 13 residues. V lost 0 bases, J lost 11 bases, and 14 bases lay in between. Germline V gene sequence: CDR1 SEHNR, CDR2 FQNEAQ (reference sequence).

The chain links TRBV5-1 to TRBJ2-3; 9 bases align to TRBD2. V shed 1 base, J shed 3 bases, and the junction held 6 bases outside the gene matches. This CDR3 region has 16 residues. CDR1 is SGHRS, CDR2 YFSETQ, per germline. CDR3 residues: CASSLWGSGSTDTQYF. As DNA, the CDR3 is TGCGCCAGCAGCTTGTGGGGTAGCGGGAGTACAGATACGCAGTATTTT.

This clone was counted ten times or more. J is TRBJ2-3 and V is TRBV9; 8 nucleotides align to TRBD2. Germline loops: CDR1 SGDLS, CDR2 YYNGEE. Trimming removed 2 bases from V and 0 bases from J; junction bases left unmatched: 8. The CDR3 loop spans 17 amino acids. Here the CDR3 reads CASSVLGIAGSTDTQYF. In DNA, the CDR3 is TGTGCCAGCAGCGTGCTCGGGATAGCGGGAAGCACAGATACGCAGTATTTT.